This T cell receptor beta chain was captured by sequencing in a study of CD8+ T cells in alopecia areata. Study-wide results and limits: Throughout tofacitinib, many expanded lesional clones continued to persist in scalp and blood.

The count of this clone is one. Its target is unknown. RNA, once extracted, was reverse transcribed into cDNA for use as the sequencing template. Sequencing used immunoSEQ multiplex PCR; TCRdb keeps in-frame clones, though not all of them. The sample consists of 150,000 to 200,000 clones, under 80% of them appearing once. Treatment specified: oral pan-JAK inhibitor, 5-10 mg twice daily. V was trimmed by 5 bases and J by 2 bases, leaving 12 bases between them. CDR1 SEHNR and CDR2 FQNEAQ come from the germline V gene (reference sequence). The CDR3 is made up of 14 amino acids. The V call is TRBV7-9, the J call TRBJ1-1; tentative D call: TRBD1 (6 bases). The source material was CD4+ T cells sorted from blood, sampled around week 47, from a patient treated with tofacitinib. This sequence originates from a human donor with alopecia areata. This CDR3 is CASSPQQGNTEAFF. The CDR3 DNA follows: TGTGCCAGCAGCCCCCAACAGGGCAACACTGAAGCTTTCTTT.